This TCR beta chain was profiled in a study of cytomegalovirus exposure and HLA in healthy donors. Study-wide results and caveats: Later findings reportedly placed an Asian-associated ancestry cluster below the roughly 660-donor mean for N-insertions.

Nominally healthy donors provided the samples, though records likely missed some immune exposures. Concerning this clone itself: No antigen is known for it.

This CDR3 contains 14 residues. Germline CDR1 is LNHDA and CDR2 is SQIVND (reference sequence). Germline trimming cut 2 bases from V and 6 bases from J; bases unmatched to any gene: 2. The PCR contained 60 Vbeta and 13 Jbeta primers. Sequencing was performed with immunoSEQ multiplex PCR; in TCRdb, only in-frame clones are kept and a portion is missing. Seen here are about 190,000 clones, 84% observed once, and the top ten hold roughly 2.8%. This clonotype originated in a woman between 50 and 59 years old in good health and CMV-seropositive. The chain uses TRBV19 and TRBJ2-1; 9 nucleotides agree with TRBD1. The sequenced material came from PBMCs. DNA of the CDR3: TGTGCCAGTAGTATATCGACAGGGGGCAATGAGCAGTTCTTC. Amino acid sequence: CASSISTGGNEQFF.